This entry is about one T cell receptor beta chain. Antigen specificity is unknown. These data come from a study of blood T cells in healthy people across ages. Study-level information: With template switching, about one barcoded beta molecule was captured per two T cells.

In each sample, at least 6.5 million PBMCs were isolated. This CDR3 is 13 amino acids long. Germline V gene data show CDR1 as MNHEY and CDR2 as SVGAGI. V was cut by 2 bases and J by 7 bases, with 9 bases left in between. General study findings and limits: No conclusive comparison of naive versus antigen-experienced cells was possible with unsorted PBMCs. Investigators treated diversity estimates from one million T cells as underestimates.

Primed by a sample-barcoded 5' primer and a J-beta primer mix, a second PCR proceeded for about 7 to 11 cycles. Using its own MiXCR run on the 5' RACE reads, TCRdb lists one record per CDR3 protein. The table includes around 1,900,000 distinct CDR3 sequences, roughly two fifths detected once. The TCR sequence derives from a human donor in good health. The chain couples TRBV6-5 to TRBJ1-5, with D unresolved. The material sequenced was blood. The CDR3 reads CASSYRESQPQHF. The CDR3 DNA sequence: TGTGCCAGCAGTTACAGGGAGTCACAGCCCCAGCATTTT.